This T cell receptor (beta chain) was identified during a study of CD8 T cells in Susac syndrome. Random hexamers served to reverse transcribe roughly 0.45 to 1 ug RNA. The immunoSEQ assay covered 54 Vbeta and 13 Jbeta segments for CDR3. Each CDR3 protein is one row after TCRdb ran MiXCR on the immunoSEQ multiplex PCR reads. Of hundreds of thousands of distinct CDR3 sequences in the sample, almost 85% were seen once. The CDR3 is made up of 21 amino acids. Sequencing of TCR beta, carried out with a high-throughput approach, was applied to CD8+ and CD4+ T cells from the blood. This clonotype originated in a human donor with multiple sclerosis. The sequenced sample consisted of CD8+ T cells from PBMCs. The gene calls are TRBV21-1 and TRBJ1-5. TRBV21-1 is a pseudogene. The CDR3: CASSKEVPSGSVRGSNQPQHF. In nucleotides, the CDR3 is TGTGCCAGCAGCAAAGAAGTCCCTAGTGGCTCCGTGCGTGGGAGCAATCAGCCCCAGCATTTT.